One and the same sample provided the 8 T cell receptor beta chains below, sequenced in a study of shared clonotypes between healthy human individuals. The data were produced by immunoSEQ multiplex PCR, yet TCRdb's version contains in-frame clones alone and is incomplete. The table lists about a million clones, 70% to 80% of them singletons, with 0.89% in the top ten. Sequenced sample: memory CD4+ T cells from PBMCs. Subset: CD45RA-negative fraction. Receptors were obtained from a young man in good health. Some clones in this sample may be carry-over from other donors' samples.

The CDR3 loop is CASSTDRAYEQYF. CDR3 nucleotide sequence: TGCGCCAGCAGCACGGACAGGGCCTACGAGCAGTACTTC. The V and J genes are TRBV5-1 and TRBJ2-7; 8 nucleotides align to TRBD1. The V gene end was trimmed by 4 bases and the J gene end by 2 bases; junction bases not matched to a gene: 2. Germline V gives CDR1 SGHRS, CDR2 YFSETQ. The CDR3 is made up of 13 amino acids.

This rearrangement joins TRBV18 to TRBJ1-4; D gene unclear. Germline V gene sequence: CDR1 KGHSH, CDR2 LQKENI. This CDR3 has 17 amino acids. The germline V and J ends were trimmed by 3 bases and 7 bases, with 21 bases remaining between them. CDR3 residues: CASSPNPTAMASEKLFF. In DNA, the CDR3 is TGTGCCAGCTCACCCAACCCTACAGCAATGGCGTCTGAAAAACTGTTTTTT.

This clone is a singleton in its sample. The rearrangement uses TRBV7-9 and TRBJ2-1; 7 bases match TRBD2. V gave up 2 bases and J gave up 7 bases; unmatched junction bases: 20. This CDR3 is 19 amino acids long. Germline assignment: CDR1 SEHNR and CDR2 FQNEAQ (reference sequence). CDR3 loop: CASSLSLERASGASNEQFF. The CDR3 nucleotides are TGTGCCAGCAGCTTAAGCCTCGAGCGGGCTAGCGGAGCCTCGAATGAGCAGTTCTTC.

The rearrangement joins TRBV30 to TRBJ2-3, with no clear D. V dropped 3 bases and J dropped 0 bases, with 7 bases sitting between them. Germline V lookup: CDR1 GTSNPN, CDR2 SVGIG (reference sequence). The CDR3 loop spans 13 amino acids. CDR3 in amino acids: CAWRRSSTDTQYF. CDR3 DNA sequence: TGTGCCTGGAGAAGGAGCAGCACAGATACGCAGTATTTT.

In the case of this clone: The same CDR3 arises from other DNA sequences in this sample as well. The chain recombines TRBV19 with TRBJ2-1; D ambiguous. CDR1 LNHDA and CDR2 SQIVND come from the germline V gene (reference sequence). V lost 5 bases, J lost 0 bases, and 11 bases lay in between. This CDR3 has 15 residues. CDR3: CASSPGVPSYNEQFF. Written as DNA, the CDR3 is TGTGCCAGTAGTCCTGGAGTCCCCTCCTACAATGAGCAGTTCTTC.

This clone was picked up a small number of times. The chain links TRBV29-1 to TRBJ2-3; tentative D call: TRBD1 (5 bases). The CDR3 sequence is 12 residues long. Looked up from germline, CDR1 is SQVTM and CDR2 is ANQGSEA. V shed 7 bases and J shed 2 bases, with 10 bases lying between them. CDR3 sequence reads: CSDDSYTDTQYF. CDR3 coding DNA: TGCAGCGACGACAGTTACACAGATACGCAGTATTTT.

Notes on this clone: Other DNA sequences from this sample encode an identical CDR3 as well. The chain recombines TRBV4-1 with TRBJ2-7; D is unresolved. Per germline, CDR1 MGHRA and CDR2 YSYEKL. The V gene lost 3 bases and the J gene lost 3 bases, with 12 bases spanning the gap. This CDR3 is 14 amino acids long. CDR3 bases: TGCGCCAGCAGCCAGGCTGCGTCCAGCTACGAGCAGTACTTC. Protein product: CASSQAASSYEQYF.

This sequence joins TRBV7-9 and TRBJ1-2; D remains ambiguous. Germline-derived CDR1 and CDR2 are SEHNR and FQNEAQ (reference sequence). V was shortened by 3 bases and J by 0 bases, with 14 bases between the two germline ends. The CDR3 contains 16 residues. CDR3 residues: CASSFIRPSPNYGYTF. CDR3 bases: TGTGCCAGCAGCTTCATTAGGCCCAGCCCTAACTATGGCTACACCTTC. The complete variable domain, with remaining parts taken from reference TRBV7-9 and TRBJ1-2, reads DTGVSQNPRHKITKRGQNVTFRCDPISEHNRLYWYRQTLGQGPEFLTYFQNEAQLEKSRLLSDRFSAERPKGSFSTLEIQRTEQGDSAMYLCASSFIRPSPNYGYTFGSGTRLTVV.